A selection of T cell receptor beta chains follows, all from one sample in a study of shared clonotypes between healthy human individuals. This table comes from immunoSEQ multiplex PCR, and its TCRdb copy is limited to in-frame clones, with some not included. This table has 2.3 million or so clones, 93% appearing once. Sample: naive CD4+ T cells from PBMCs. These receptors were collected from a man aged 18 to 29 in good health. Some clones in this sample may be carry-over from other donors' samples. The CDR3 runs from the conserved cysteine through the conserved F or W.

v_gene,j_gene,CDR3aa
TRBV7-2,TRBJ1-1,CASSWEIMNTEAFF
TRBV28,TRBJ1-2,CASSLTGDGYTF
TRBV7-2,TRBJ1-2,CASSFRQGRDGYTF
TRBV9,TRBJ2-3,CASSVEPVAPDTQYF
TRBV5-4,TRBJ1-2,CASSAGGLNYGYTF
TRBV18,TRBJ1-4,CASSPLANEKLFF
TRBV18,TRBJ2-5,CASSPGRGQETQYF
TRBV7-9,TRBJ2-3,CASRRTPRGLITDTQYF
TRBV28,TRBJ2-5,CASSEAVETQYF
TRBV7-3,TRBJ1-5,CASSLRQGEPQHF
TRBV2,TRBJ1-1,CASSGQLVTEAFF
TRBV4-1,TRBJ1-2,CASSGRDSHGYTF
TRBV11-2,TRBJ1-2,CASSGRDRSGYTF
TRBV28,TRBJ2-7,CASSLGYRSEQYF
TRBV11-1,TRBJ2-4,CASSLTRTVKNIQYF
TRBV5-1,TRBJ2-5,CASSTGTANEETQYF
TRBV28,TRBJ2-7,CASSFIGREQYF
TRBV5-6,TRBJ2-7,CASSLIRQGAYEQYF
TRBV18,TRBJ1-1,CASSPSLPSNTEAFF
TRBV6-6,TRBJ2-7,CASIQTGGVEQYF
TRBV7-8,TRBJ2-1,CASTLARASGRLMEDNEQFF
TRBV5-4,TRBJ2-5,CASSLGRTGEETQYF
TRBV11-2,TRBJ2-7,CASSLLPRSSHEQYF
TRBV15,TRBJ2-6,CATSSLVATGANVLTF
TRBV29-1,TRBJ1-2,CSVVTGNYGYTF
TRBV15,TRBJ2-7,CATSREGFGEQYF